Listed below are T cell receptor beta chains from one sample, sequenced in a study of T cell clonotyping in hematopoietic cell transplantation. Sequencing used immunoSEQ multiplex PCR; TCRdb keeps in-frame clones, though not all of them. The table has about 10,000 clones, roughly 79% seen once. The specimen was PBMCs, collected 30 days after allogeneic stem cell transplant. The receptors come from a female patient between 40 and 50 years old who had an allogeneic stem cell transplant from a related donor, so T cells may come from the graft donor. Some clones in this sample may be carry-over from other donors' samples. CDR3s include the opening cysteine and the closing phenylalanine or tryptophan.

TRBV7-6,TRBJ1-3,CASSFTGESGNTIYF
TRBV2,TRBJ2-7,CASSEADEQYF
TRBV5-4,TRBJ2-1,CASSLVSGEQFF
TRBV9,TRBJ2-7,CASSVVPSSYEQYF
TRBV19,TRBJ1-1,CASRNVGATEAFF
TRBV7-6,TRBJ2-4,CASSAGTANIQYF
TRBV2,TRBJ2-7,CASASGQVSYEQYF
TRBV7-9,TRBJ2-1,CASNPIAGFNEQFF
TRBV6-1,TRBJ2-3,CASSASSGRGSTDTQYF
TRBV6-5,TRBJ2-5,CASSYVRGPQETQYF
TRBV5-5,TRBJ1-6,CASSLGWDRGRGGHF
TRBV29-1,TRBJ1-1,CSAWGTEAFF
TRBV19,TRBJ2-7,CASSIDILSQQYF
TRBV11-2,TRBJ2-7,CASSSNRGEQYF